The 24 T cell receptor beta chains below all came from one sample that was sequenced in a study of T cells in Graves' hyperthyroidism and ophthalmopathy. The TCR beta CDR3 regions underwent amplification using RNA transcripts as the source. With the HTBI primer set, the TCR CDR3 went through a first round of RT-PCR. MiXCR was run by TCRdb on the multiplex PCR reads, yielding one entry per CDR3 protein. The sample yields 600,000 to 650,000 distinct CDR3 sequences, roughly 20% seen once. Source material: blood. The receptors come from a man under 40 with Graves' ophthalmopathy.

This clonotype was seen many times. The rearrangement uses TRBV28 and TRBJ1-1, with a tentative D call TRBD1 (5 bases). The V gene's germline CDR1 is MDHEN and CDR2 SYDVKM. The CDR3 contains 20 residues. V was cut by 4 bases and J by 7 bases, with 34 bases left in between. The CDR3 loop reads CASSSRAFTGGSPLDLEAFF. For the CDR3, the DNA is TGTGCCAGCAGTTCCCGGGCCTTCACGGGGGGGAGCCCCCTAGACCTTGAAGCTTTCTTT. Full variable domain (missing parts from reference TRBV28 and TRBJ1-1): DVKVTQSSRYLVKRTGEKVFLECVQDMDHENMFWYRQDPGLGLRLIYFSYDVKMKEKGDIPEGYSVSREKKERFSLILESASTNQTSMYLCASSSRAFTGGSPLDLEAFFGQGTRLTVV.

This clonotype was detected many times. V and J are TRBV12-3 or TRBV12-4 and TRBJ1-5; tentative D call: TRBD1 (6 bases). With 8 bases removed from V and 0 bases from J, the gap between germline ends came to 14 bases. This CDR3 spans 15 amino acids. CDR3 loop: CASRTGTYSNQPQHF. CDR3 in DNA: TGTGCCAGCCGCACAGGGACTTATAGCAATCAGCCCCAGCATTTT.

This clonotype was seen a few times. The V and J genes are TRBV30 and TRBJ2-5; TRBD2 agrees at 9 bases. V dropped 4 bases and J dropped 5; count of bases not matched to a gene: 2. CDR3 size: 12 residues. Per germline, CDR1 GTSNPN and CDR2 SVGIG (reference sequence). DNA for the CDR3: TGTGCCTGGACTAGCGGGACTGAGACCCAGTACTTC. This encodes CAWTSGTETQYF.

In the case of this clonotype: A junction boundary mismatches the germline segment, possibly from a read error. CDR3 sequence (DNA): TGCAGCGTTGACTGGCAAAACACCGGGGATCTGTTTTTT. This gives the protein CSVDWQNTGDLFF. This chain joins TRBV29-1 and TRBJ2-2, with D perhaps TRBD2 (5 bases). In germline, CDR1 is SQVTM, CDR2 ANQGSEA. This CDR3 comprises 13 residues.

This clonotype was recorded a few times. The chain employs TRBV27 and TRBJ2-1; D tentatively fits TRBD1 or TRBD2 (7 bases each). CDR3 length equals 16 residues. CDR1 MNHEY and CDR2 SMNVEV come from the germline V gene (reference sequence). The ends were cut back, 3 bases at V and 7 bases at J, with 19 bases in the middle. The CDR3 region is CASSFRATGRDNEQFF. Here the CDR3 DNA reads TGTGCCAGCAGTTTTAGGGCGACAGGGAGGGATAATGAGCAGTTCTTC.

In nucleotides, the CDR3 is TGTGCCAGCACCTCGGGCAGGGGAGCGTCGGAGGGCTACACCTTC. This sequence encodes CASTSGRGASEGYTF. The chain combines TRBV11-2 with TRBJ1-2; D perhaps matches TRBD1 (6 bases). Germline V gives CDR1 SGHAT, CDR2 FQNNGV. V dropped 7 bases and J dropped 8 bases, with 23 bases sitting between them. This CDR3 has 15 amino acids.

The V call is TRBV2, the J call TRBJ2-1; perhaps TRBD2 as D (6 bases). V lost 10 bases and J 7 bases, leaving 23 bases between the germline ends. The CDR3 sequence is 15 residues long. From germline, CDR1 is SNHLY and CDR2 FYNNEI. CDR3 loop: CAIDPRPGAPNEQFF. The CDR3 DNA reads TGTGCCATCGACCCTCGGCCGGGAGCCCCGAATGAGCAGTTCTTC.

The chain recombines TRBV11-3 with TRBJ2-5; 10 nucleotides line up with TRBD2. V lost 3 bases and J lost 3; bases outside the gene matches: 7. Per germline, CDR1 SGHNT and CDR2 YENEEA. The CDR3 extends over 16 amino acids. The CDR3 region is CASSFTSGTNKETQYF. The CDR3 DNA sequence: TGTGCCAGCAGCTTCACTAGCGGGACTAACAAAGAGACCCAGTACTTC.

The chain couples TRBV19 to TRBJ2-2; D is perhaps TRBD1 (6 bases). The CDR3 spans 14 residues. The V gene's germline CDR1 is LNHDA and CDR2 SQIVND (reference sequence). V was pared by 6 bases and J by 6 bases, with 14 bases between. The CDR3 sequence is CASRLTGLAGELFF. The CDR3 region has the DNA TGTGCCAGTAGGCTTACAGGGTTGGCCGGGGAGCTGTTTTTT.

This chain connects TRBV5-4 to TRBJ2-5; a possible D gene is TRBD1 (8 bases). This CDR3 is 17 amino acids long. Trimming pared 4 bases from V and 3 bases from J, leaving 22 bases between. In germline, CDR1 is SGHNT, CDR2 YYREEE (reference sequence). The CDR3 is CASSQGAFGGREETQYF. In nucleotides, the CDR3 is TGTGCCAGCAGCCAGGGGGCCTTCGGGGGGAGGGAAGAGACCCAGTACTTC.

CDR3: CASSRGQVSLSSGANVLTF. The CDR3 bases are TGTGCCAGCAGTAGAGGACAGGTCAGTTTGTCCTCTGGGGCCAACGTCCTGACTTTC. The V and J genes are TRBV28 and TRBJ2-6; 7 bases line up with TRBD1. The CDR3 extends over 19 amino acids. Germline lookup yields CDR1 MDHEN and CDR2 SYDVKM. The trim removed 5 bases at V and 0 bases at J, leaving 13 bases unmatched. Looking up the rest from reference TRBV28 and TRBJ2-6 gives the full variable domain: DVKVTQSSRYLVKRTGEKVFLECVQDMDHENMFWYRQDPGLGLRLIYFSYDVKMKEKGDIPEGYSVSREKKERFSLILESASTNQTSMYLCASSRGQVSLSSGANVLTFGAGSRLTVL.

The chain has TRBV19 and TRBJ1-1; D might be TRBD1 (6 bases). Trimming removed 4 bases at V and 1 base at J, with 13 bases between. Germline CDR1 LNHDA, CDR2 SQIVND (reference sequence). The CDR3 contains 15 residues. CDR3 loop: CASSKFSGANTEAFF. CDR3 nucleotides: TGTGCCAGTAGTAAATTTTCAGGGGCGAACACTGAAGCTTTCTTT.

This clonotype was seen ten or more times. The DNA of the CDR3 is TGTGCCAGCAGTCCCGCCGGGACTAGCACGGTCCACGAGCAGTACTTC. This encodes CASSPAGTSTVHEQYF. V gene TRBV28 combines with J gene TRBJ2-7; TRBD2 matches at 9 bases. The CDR3 has 16 amino acids. CDR1 MDHEN and CDR2 SYDVKM come from the germline V gene. The V and J ends lost 5 bases and 5 bases, in that order; junction bases with no gene match: 13.

This rearrangement joins TRBV18 to TRBJ2-4, with TRBD2 matching 11 bases. Germline assignment: CDR1 KGHSH and CDR2 LQKENI. The CDR3 contains 18 residues. The trim removed 2 bases at V and 0 bases at J, leaving 6 bases unmatched. The CDR3 sequence is CASSPALGLAVAKNIQYF. DNA of the CDR3: TGTGCCAGCTCACCAGCCCTGGGACTAGCGGTAGCCAAAAACATTCAGTACTTC.

This clonotype was seen many times. V usage is TRBV20-1 and J usage is TRBJ2-3; possibly TRBD1 for D (5 bases). Germline-derived CDR1 and CDR2 are DFQATT and SNEGSKA (reference sequence). With 6 bases removed from V and 4 bases from J, the gap between germline ends came to 23 bases. This CDR3 has 16 residues. CDR3 sequence reads: CSAAPGQVGFPDTQYF. In DNA, the CDR3 is TGCAGTGCCGCACCTGGACAAGTCGGATTCCCAGATACGCAGTATTTT.

This clonotype was found a few times. The genes are TRBV19 and TRBJ2-6; maybe TRBD2 (6 bases). The CDR3 covers 16 residues. V was cut by 7 bases and J by 2 bases, with 15 bases left in between. Germline lookup yields CDR1 LNHDA and CDR2 SQIVND (reference sequence). CDR3 nucleotide sequence: TGTGCCAGTAATCGGGGGTCGGAGGCTGGGGCCAACGTCCTGACTTTC. Amino acid sequence: CASNRGSEAGANVLTF.

The rearrangement joins TRBV6-5 to TRBJ2-6, with a tentative D call TRBD2 (5 bases). With 2 bases removed from V and 0 bases from J, the gap between germline ends came to 20 bases. Per germline, CDR1 MNHEY and CDR2 SVGAGI. The CDR3 spans 20 residues. The CDR3 DNA follows: TGTGCCAGCAGTTACCGTAGGGAGTCCAGGCACAGCTCTGGGGCCAACGTCCTGACTTTC. Translation: CASSYRRESRHSSGANVLTF.

This clonotype has only a few counts. V is TRBV7-2 and J is TRBJ2-2; D is ambiguous. Trimming removed 3 bases from V and 5 bases from J, with 10 bases in between. This CDR3 has 14 amino acids. The germline CDR1 and CDR2 sequences are SGHTA and FQGNSA. CDR3 region: CASSFPGRTGELFF. The CDR3 region has the DNA TGTGCCAGCAGCTTCCCAGGCCGGACCGGGGAGCTGTTTTTT.

This clonotype has ten or more counts. The chain joins TRBV11-2 to TRBJ2-7; 7 nucleotides line up with TRBD2. The CDR3 length is 12 residues. Germline V gene data show CDR1 as SGHAT and CDR2 as FQNNGV. Trimming cost V 5 bases and J 4 bases; bases outside gene matches: 2. This CDR3 reads CASSGGVYEQYF. For the CDR3, the DNA is TGTGCCAGCAGCGGGGGGGTATACGAGCAGTACTTC.

The rearrangement joins TRBV7-2 to TRBJ2-7, with D possibly being TRBD2 (5 bases). Germline V gives CDR1 SGHTA, CDR2 FQGNSA. Trimming shortened V by 2 bases and J by 1 base, and 12 bases separated the two germline ends. The CDR3 spans 15 residues. CDR3 DNA: TGTGCCAGCAGCTTACGCGGGCTAACTTCCTACGAGCAGTACTTC. The encoded protein is CASSLRGLTSYEQYF.

Worth noting for this clonotype: Given the absence of the conserved phenylalanine or tryptophan at the CDR3 end, a read error is likely. The chain couples TRBV6-1 to TRBJ2-5; 11 bases map to TRBD2. V shed 7 bases, J shed 4 bases, and the junction held 8 bases outside the gene matches. This CDR3 is built from 15 residues. CDR1 MNHNS and CDR2 SASEGT come from the germline V gene. The CDR3 nucleotides read TGTGCCAGCACGCGACTAGCGGGAATCGGAGAGACCCAGTACTCC. Protein sequence: CASTRLAGIGETQYS.

This clonotype has more than one count but fewer than ten. This sequence joins TRBV5-1 and TRBJ1-6; D remains ambiguous. This CDR3 is built from 18 residues. CDR1 is SGHRS, CDR2 YFSETQ, per germline. Trimming pared 7 bases from V and 0 bases from J, leaving 20 bases between. The CDR3 DNA sequence: TGCGCCAGCGGACTCTTACCGAGAATCTTCTCCTATAATTCACCCCTCCACTTT. Protein product: CASGLLPRIFSYNSPLHF.

The gene calls are TRBV2 and TRBJ1-3; 7 positions match TRBD1. This CDR3 is built from 12 residues. Germline trimming cut 7 bases from V and 4 bases from J; bases unmatched to any gene: 1. The germline V gene encodes CDR1 SNHLY and CDR2 FYNNEI. CDR3 residues: CASKGGGNTIYF. CDR3 nucleotides: TGTGCCAGCAAAGGGGGCGGAAACACCATATATTTT.

The rearrangement joins TRBV14 to TRBJ2-3; no reliable D call. The CDR3 length is 16 residues. Trimming removed 5 bases from V and 2 bases from J, with 17 bases in between. Germline CDR1 is SGHDN and CDR2 is FVKESK. The CDR3 sequence: CASSSRRRAPTDTQYF. In nucleotides, the CDR3 is TGTGCCAGCAGCTCCCGCAGACGGGCACCCACAGATACGCAGTATTTT.